The 20 T cell receptor beta chains in this list originate from one sample, sequenced in a study of blood T cell repertoires in COVID-19. Repertoires were generated with immunoSEQ multiplex PCR, while TCRdb's copy carries only in-frame clones and drops some. The repertoire includes more than 300,000 clones, 87% of them detected once, and 8.5% to 12% sits in the top ten. The sequencing input was peripheral blood. All receptors derive from a woman in her 30s with COVID-19, enrolled during active disease.

V usage is TRBV5-4 and J usage is TRBJ2-2; 10 bases align to TRBD2. J gave up 4 bases and V 4 bases, and 4 bases lay outside the gene matches. This CDR3 has 15 amino acids. Germline values: CDR1 SGHNT, CDR2 YYREEE (reference sequence). The CDR3 region has the DNA TGTGCCAGCAGCCCCGCTAGCGGGAGCACCGGGGAGCTGTTTTTT. Residues: CASSPASGSTGELFF.

The rearrangement uses TRBV29-1 and TRBJ2-1, with 9 bases identical to TRBD2. The CDR3 consists of 14 residues. Unmatched junction bases numbered 9, after V lost 7 bases and J lost 5 bases. Germline values: CDR1 SQVTM, CDR2 ANQGSEA. CDR3 sequence reads: CSAQAWTSDNEQFF. CDR3 in DNA: TGCAGCGCCCAGGCATGGACTAGCGACAATGAGCAGTTCTTC.

V usage is TRBV2 and J usage is TRBJ1-5; D possibly corresponds to TRBD1 (6 bases). Trimming stripped 7 bases from V and 2 bases from J, with 21 bases between. From germline, CDR1 is SNHLY and CDR2 FYNNEI. The CDR3 sequence is 17 residues long. The CDR3 loop reads CASNQRGGYYGNQPQHF. CDR3 nucleotides: TGTGCCAGCAACCAACGAGGGGGTTACTATGGCAATCAGCCCCAGCATTTT.

This clone was seen only a few times. The chain combines TRBV21-1 with TRBJ2-7; the D segment call TRBD2 is taken from the table without a DNA check. TRBV21-1 is labeled a pseudogene. The CDR3 is 14 residues long. The DNA of the CDR3 is TGTGCCAGCAGCAAAGCGCGGGAGGTCCACGAGCAGTACTTC. It specifies CASSKAREVHEQYF.

The chain carries TRBV6-6 and TRBJ2-2; TRBD1 matches at 10 bases. Unmatched junction bases numbered 6, after V lost 4 bases and J lost 7 bases. The germline gives CDR1 MNHNY, CDR2 SVGAGI (reference sequence). The CDR3 runs 15 residues. The CDR3 DNA reads TGTGCCAGCAGTTTGGGACAGGGGACCGGCGGGGAGCTGTTTTTT. It encodes CASSLGQGTGGELFF.

To note about this clone: In the same sample, other DNA sequences code for this CDR3. The V call is TRBV9, the J call TRBJ2-5; TRBD1 might be the D (7 bases). This CDR3 is built from 14 residues. Germline CDR1 reads SGDLS; CDR2 reads YYNGEE. The ends were cut back, 1 base at V and 2 bases at J, with 9 bases in the middle. CDR3 residues: CASSVSGGQETQYF. CDR3 nucleotide sequence: TGTGCCAGCAGCGTATCAGGGGGGCAAGAGACCCAGTACTTC. The full variable domain, its missing parts supplied by reference TRBV9 and TRBJ2-5, is DSGVTQTPKHLITATGQRVTLRCSPRSGDLSVYWYQQSLDQGLQFLIQYYNGEERAKGNILERFSAQQFPDLHSELNLSSLELGDSALYFCASSVSGGQETQYFGPGTRLLVL.

The rearrangement links TRBV6-5 to TRBJ2-1; D possibly corresponds to TRBD1 (7 bases). CDR3 length equals 15 residues. The germline V gene has CDR1 MNHEY and CDR2 SVGAGI. V shed 9 bases and J shed 3 bases, with 18 bases lying between them. The CDR3 spells CASRISGGIYNEQFF. The CDR3, as DNA: TGTGCCAGTAGGATATCAGGGGGGATCTACAATGAGCAGTTCTTC.

V usage is TRBV5-1 and J usage is TRBJ1-1; no clear D. The CDR3 covers 17 residues. CDR1 and CDR2 (germline): SGHRS, YFSETQ. With 0 bases removed from V and 0 bases from J, the gap between germline ends came to 15 bases. CDR3 bases: TGCGCCAGCAGCTTGGCGGGAACTTGGGTAATGAACACTGAAGCTTTCTTT. Translation: CASSLAGTWVMNTEAFF. The whole variable domain, remainder taken from reference TRBV5-1 and TRBJ1-1, is KAGVTQTPRYLIKTRGQQVTLSCSPISGHRSVSWYQQTPGQGLQFLFEYFSETQRNKGNFPGRFSGRQFSNSRSEMNVSTLELGDSALYLCASSLAGTWVMNTEAFFGQGTRLTVV.

Only one count was recorded for this clone. The CDR3 DNA is TGCAGTGCTAGTCTCGCGGCACACACAGATACGCAGTATTTT. This gives the protein CSASLAAHTDTQYF. V usage is TRBV20-1 and J usage is TRBJ2-3, with D hard to call. The CDR3 is 14 residues long. V was trimmed by 3 bases and J by 2 bases, leaving 12 bases between them. CDR1 and CDR2 from the germline V gene are DFQATT and SNEGSKA (reference sequence).

The V gene is TRBV7-2, the J gene TRBJ1-4, with 7 bases aligning to TRBD1. V was pared by 2 bases and J by 8 bases, with 8 bases of the junction left unmatched. CDR1 is SGHTA, CDR2 FQGNSA, per germline. This CDR3 region has 15 residues. CDR3 residues: CASSLLPVRGEKLFF. CDR3 sequence (DNA): TGTGCCAGCAGCTTACTCCCCGTCAGGGGGGAAAAACTGTTTTTT.

This sequence joins TRBV2 and TRBJ2-7; TRBD1 matches 8 bases. The CDR3 is made up of 14 amino acids. The germline V gene has CDR1 SNHLY and CDR2 FYNNEI. J lost 5 bases, V lost 6 bases, and 9 bases had no gene match. In nucleotides, the CDR3 is TGTGCCAGCAGCTTACAGGGGGGATTGAACGAGCAGTACTTC. Its translation is CASSLQGGLNEQYF.

This CDR3 is CASTKFRDSSYEQYF. The CDR3 nucleotides are TGTGCCAGCACCAAATTCCGGGACTCCTCCTACGAGCAGTACTTC. The gene calls are TRBV6-5 and TRBJ2-7, with TRBD2 as a possible D gene (6 bases). The CDR3 length is 15 residues. Germline-derived CDR1 and CDR2 are MNHEY and SVGAGI. V gave up 7 bases and J gave up 0 bases, with 16 bases separating them.

The chain joins TRBV7-2 to TRBJ1-1; 11 nucleotides line up with TRBD1. The length of the CDR3 is 14 residues. Unmatched junction bases numbered 3, after V lost 1 base and J lost 8 bases. Germline loops: CDR1 SGHTA, CDR2 FQGNSA. The CDR3 nucleotides read TGTGCCAGCAGCTTAGAGGGACAGGGGGAGGAAGCTTTCTTT. Protein sequence: CASSLEGQGEEAFF.

The genes are TRBV24-1 and TRBJ1-5; 7 nucleotides align to TRBD1. With V trimmed by 5 bases and J by 6 bases, 9 bases remained unmatched. The germline gives CDR1 KGHDR, CDR2 SFDVKD. The CDR3 is made up of 15 amino acids. CDR3 DNA sequence: TGTGCCACCAGTGGGTCCGGATCAGGGGGTCAGCCCCAGCATTTT. This codes for CATSGSGSGGQPQHF.

This chain links TRBV2 with TRBJ2-2; 9 positions agree with TRBD2. Germline V gene data show CDR1 as SNHLY and CDR2 as FYNNEI. V was pared by 2 bases and J by 7 bases, with 5 bases of the junction left unmatched. This CDR3 spans 15 amino acids. The CDR3 DNA reads TGTGCCAGCAGTGAATTTAGCGGGAGTGGCGGGGAGCTGTTTTTT. It specifies CASSEFSGSGGELFF. The full variable domain, in which reference TRBV2 and TRBJ2-2 provide the parts outside the CDR3, is EPEVTQTPSHQVTQMGQEVILRCVPISNHLYFYWYRQILGQKVEFLVSFYNNEISEKSEIFDDQFSVERPDGSNFTLKIRSTKLEDSAMYFCASSEFSGSGGELFFGEGSRLTVL.

The gene calls are TRBV6-5 and TRBJ1-1, with TRBD1 identical over 9 bases. With V trimmed by 6 bases and J by 1 base, 6 bases remained unmatched. The CDR3 spans 15 residues. The V gene's germline CDR1 is MNHEY and CDR2 SVGAGI. The CDR3 protein is CASSQTGGANTEAFF. In DNA, the CDR3 is TGTGCCAGCAGCCAAACAGGGGGCGCGAACACTGAAGCTTTCTTT.

The J gene is TRBJ2-2, the V gene TRBV6-2 or TRBV6-3; 8 bases are shared with TRBD1. Germline trimming cut 0 bases from V and 4 bases from J; bases unmatched to any gene: 4. CDR3 size: 16 residues. The germline V gene encodes CDR1 MNHEY and CDR2 SVGEGT. The CDR3 coding sequence is TGTGCCAGCAGTTACTCGGACAGGGCGGCCACCGGGGAGCTGTTTTTT. This gives the protein CASSYSDRAATGELFF.

The V and J genes are TRBV6-5 and TRBJ1-2; 9 nucleotides match TRBD1. Looked up from germline, CDR1 is MNHEY and CDR2 is SVGAGI. Trimming took 4 bases from V and 4 from J; bases not matched to a gene: 7. The CDR3 runs 15 residues. CDR3 loop: CASSSLDRGPYGYTF. The CDR3 DNA follows: TGTGCCAGCAGTTCACTGGACAGGGGCCCCTATGGCTACACCTTC.

The rearrangement links TRBV4-1 to TRBJ2-7; 7 nucleotides match TRBD2. The CDR3 sequence is 16 residues long. From germline, CDR1 is MGHRA and CDR2 YSYEKL. Trimming removed 1 base from V and 1 base from J; junction bases left unmatched: 7. The CDR3 is CASSQAPSGTSYEQYF. CDR3 nucleotides: TGCGCCAGCAGCCAAGCCCCTAGCGGAACATCCTACGAGCAGTACTTC.

The chain couples TRBV27 to TRBJ2-7; 8 nucleotides align to TRBD1. The germline V gene encodes CDR1 MNHEY and CDR2 SMNVEV (reference sequence). The CDR3 extends over 14 amino acids. The trim removed 4 bases at V and 6 bases at J, leaving 8 bases unmatched. The CDR3 here is CASSYRGDFREQYF. In DNA form, the CDR3 reads TGTGCCAGCAGTTACAGGGGGGATTTTCGCGAGCAGTACTTC.